A selection of T cell receptor beta chains follows, all from one sample in a study of Tregs in tolerant kidney transplant recipients. Repertoires were generated with immunoSEQ multiplex PCR, while TCRdb's copy carries only in-frame clones and drops some. The sample records some 47,000 clones, 89% being singletons. Sequencing used CD8+ T cells from blood (PBMCs), obtained 12 months after the transplant. Receptor source: a human patient who received a combined kidney and bone marrow transplant. Some T cells may be transferred from the graft donor. Both conserved end residues are part of each CDR3. A D gene is named only where the DNA matches it firmly. A clone size is listed for some rows: how often the clone was seen (once, few, many), or a class if it is expanded.

D gene,V gene,J gene,clone size,CDR3 protein,CDR3 DNA
.,TRBV28,TRBJ2-1,.,CASTKNQRAYNEQFF,TGTGCCAGCACCAAAAACCAGAGGGCCTACAATGAGCAGTTCTTC
.,TRBV5-1,TRBJ1-4,.,CASSLGGLGATNEKLFF,TGCGCCAGCAGCTTGGGGGGGCTGGGTGCAACTAATGAAAAGCTGTTTTTT
.,TRBV7-8,TRBJ2-7,.,CASSYPPTGVGSYEQYF,TGTGCCAGCAGCTACCCCCCAACCGGGGTTGGCTCCTACGAGCAGTACTTC
TRBD1,TRBV7-3,TRBJ2-5,.,CASSRTGRVGETQYF,TGTGCCAGCAGCCGGACAGGGCGCGTAGGAGAGACCCAGTACTTC
.,TRBV4-3,TRBJ2-1,.,CASSQDSETSNEQFF,TGCGCCAGCAGCCAAGATTCGGAGACTTCGAATGAGCAGTTCTTC
TRBD2,TRBV30,TRBJ2-7,.,CAWSLSTGTSNDEQYF,TGTGCCTGGAGTCTCTCTACCGGGACTAGCAACGACGAGCAGTACTTC
TRBD2,TRBV6-6,TRBJ2-7,.,CASRPGLALEQYF,TGTGCCAGCAGACCAGGACTAGCGCTCGAGCAGTACTTC
TRBD1,TRBV4-2,TRBJ2-2,.,CASSQATTGVNFRELFF,TGTGCCAGCAGCCAAGCTACGACAGGGGTGAACTTCCGGGAGCTGTTTTTT
.,TRBV7-9,TRBJ2-7,.,CASSLVIAVDEQYF,TGTGCCAGCAGCTTAGTAATAGCTGTGGACGAGCAGTACTTC
.,TRBV19,TRBJ2-1,once,CASSPSTQYNEQFF,TGTGCCAGTAGTCCATCGACTCAATACAATGAGCAGTTCTTC
TRBD2,TRBV11-2,TRBJ2-6,.,CASSLGREGLDGANVLTF,TGTGCCAGCAGCTTAGGGCGGGAGGGCCTAGACGGGGCCAACGTCCTGACTTTC
TRBD2,TRBV5-8,TRBJ2-4,.,CASSSTGGEFPKNIQYF,TGTGCCAGCAGCTCCACCGGGGGGGAGTTCCCCAAAAACATTCAGTACTTC
.,TRBV9,TRBJ2-7,.,CASSVSSGVYEQYF,TGTGCCAGCAGCGTATCCTCGGGAGTGTACGAGCAGTACTTC
TRBD1,TRBV2,TRBJ1-2,.,CATLSWAGQHGYTF,TGTGCCACATTGAGTTGGGCGGGACAGCATGGCTACACCTTC
.,TRBV6-5,TRBJ2-7,.,CASSYSGVEQYF,TGTGCCAGCAGTTACTCCGGAGTAGAGCAGTACTTC
.,TRBV7-6,TRBJ2-5,once,CASSHTGKETQYF,TGTGCCAGCAGCCATACAGGGAAGGAGACCCAGTACTTC
.,TRBV19,TRBJ2-3,.,CASSIGGSFGDTQYF,TGTGCCAGTAGTATAGGAGGTAGCTTCGGAGATACGCAGTATTTT
TRBD1,TRBV2,TRBJ2-7,.,CASSPRTGQYEQYF,TGTGCCAGCAGTCCTCGGACAGGGCAATACGAGCAGTACTTC
.,TRBV19,TRBJ1-5,.,CASSPWDSGNQPQHF,TGTGCCAGTAGTCCTTGGGACTCGGGCAATCAGCCCCAGCATTTT
.,TRBV7-2,TRBJ1-2,.,CASSFPSGDFYGHTF,TGTGCCAGCAGCTTCCCCTCAGGGGATTTCTATGGCCACACCTTC
.,TRBV13,TRBJ1-2,.,CASSFGTQGYTF,TGTGCCAGCAGCTTTGGGACTCAGGGCTACACCTTC
TRBD1,TRBV4-1,TRBJ1-2,.,CASSQDHRGSNYGYTF,TGCGCCAGCAGCCAAGACCACAGGGGGTCGAACTATGGCTACACCTTC
.,TRBV11-2,TRBJ1-2,few,CASSLDLAVLLGYTF,TGTGCCAGCAGCTTAGATTTAGCAGTCCTTCTTGGCTACACCTTC
.,TRBV30,TRBJ1-1,.,CAWGLKQAEAFF,TGTGCCTGGGGTTTAAAACAGGCCGAAGCTTTCTTT